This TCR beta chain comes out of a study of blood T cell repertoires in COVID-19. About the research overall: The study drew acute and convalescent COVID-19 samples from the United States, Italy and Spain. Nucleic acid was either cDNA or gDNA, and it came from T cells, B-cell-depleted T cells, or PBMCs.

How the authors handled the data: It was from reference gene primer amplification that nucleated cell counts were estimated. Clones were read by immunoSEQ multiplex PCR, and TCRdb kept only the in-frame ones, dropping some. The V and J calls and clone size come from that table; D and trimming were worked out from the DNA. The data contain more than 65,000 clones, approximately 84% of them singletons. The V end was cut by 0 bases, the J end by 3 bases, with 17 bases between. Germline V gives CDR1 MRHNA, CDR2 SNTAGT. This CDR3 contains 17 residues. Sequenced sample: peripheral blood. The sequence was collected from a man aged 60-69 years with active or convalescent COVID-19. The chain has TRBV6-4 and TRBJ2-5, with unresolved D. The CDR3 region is CASSDSSRLTREETQYF. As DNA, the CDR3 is TGTGCCAGCAGTGACTCGAGTCGTTTGACTCGGGAAGAGACCCAGTACTTC.